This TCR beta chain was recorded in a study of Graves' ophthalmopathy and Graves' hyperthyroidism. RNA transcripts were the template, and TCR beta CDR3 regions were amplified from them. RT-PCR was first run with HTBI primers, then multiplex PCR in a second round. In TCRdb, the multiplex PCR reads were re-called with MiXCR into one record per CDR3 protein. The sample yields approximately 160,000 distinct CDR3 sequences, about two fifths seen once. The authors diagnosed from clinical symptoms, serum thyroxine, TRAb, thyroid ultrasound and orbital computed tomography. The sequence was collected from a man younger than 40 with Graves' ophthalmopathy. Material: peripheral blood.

CDR3 residues: CSASLGQPQHF. The CDR3 region has the DNA TGCAGTGCTAGTTTAGGACAGCCCCAGCATTTT. The chain uses TRBV20-1 and TRBJ1-5; D unclear. The CDR3 is 11 amino acids. CDR1 is DFQATT and CDR2 is SNEGSKA in the germline V gene (reference sequence). Deletions cut 3 bases from V and 7 bases from J, with 7 bases between.